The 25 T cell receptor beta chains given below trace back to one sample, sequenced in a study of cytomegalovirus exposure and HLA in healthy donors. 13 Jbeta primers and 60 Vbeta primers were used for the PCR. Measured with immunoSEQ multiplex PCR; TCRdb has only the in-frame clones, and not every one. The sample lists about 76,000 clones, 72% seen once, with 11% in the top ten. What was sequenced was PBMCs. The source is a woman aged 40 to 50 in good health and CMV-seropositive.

The CDR3, as DNA: TGTGCCAGCAGCCAAGATAAAACTAGCACAGATACGCAGTATTTT. Protein sequence: CASSQDKTSTDTQYF. The V call is TRBV4-2, the J call TRBJ2-3; D is undetermined. The CDR3 is 15 residues long. The V gene's germline CDR1 is LGHNA and CDR2 YNFKEQ. V lost 0 bases to trimming and J lost 0 bases, with 7 bases between them.

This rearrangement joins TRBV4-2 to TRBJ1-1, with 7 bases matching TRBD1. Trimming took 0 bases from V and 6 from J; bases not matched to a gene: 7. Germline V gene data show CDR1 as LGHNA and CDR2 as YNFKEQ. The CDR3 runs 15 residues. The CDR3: CASSQDTGAGAEAFF. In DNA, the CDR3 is TGTGCCAGCAGCCAAGATACAGGGGCAGGAGCTGAAGCTTTCTTT.

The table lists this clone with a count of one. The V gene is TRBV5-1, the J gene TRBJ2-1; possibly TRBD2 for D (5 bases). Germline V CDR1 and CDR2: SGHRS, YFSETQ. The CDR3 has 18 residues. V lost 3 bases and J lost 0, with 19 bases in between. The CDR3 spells CASSSPRTLSSSYNEQFF. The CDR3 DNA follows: TGCGCCAGCAGCTCACCAAGGACTTTGTCGAGCTCCTACAATGAGCAGTTCTTC.

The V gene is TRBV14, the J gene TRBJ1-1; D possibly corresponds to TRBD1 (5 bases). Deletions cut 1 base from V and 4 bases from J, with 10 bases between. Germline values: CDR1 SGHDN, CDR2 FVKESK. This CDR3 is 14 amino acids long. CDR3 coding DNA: TGTGCCAGCAGCCAAGGTGGGGGAGGCACTGAAGCTTTCTTT. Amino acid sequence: CASSQGGGGTEAFF.

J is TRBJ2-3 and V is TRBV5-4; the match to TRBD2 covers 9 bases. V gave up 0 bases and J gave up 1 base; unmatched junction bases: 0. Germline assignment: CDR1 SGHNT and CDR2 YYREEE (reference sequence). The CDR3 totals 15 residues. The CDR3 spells CASSLGLAGTDTQYF. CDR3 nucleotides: TGTGCCAGCAGCTTGGGACTAGCGGGCACAGATACGCAGTATTTT. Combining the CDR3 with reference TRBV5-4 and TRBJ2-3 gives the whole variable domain ETGVTQSPTHLIKTRGQQVTLRCSSQSGHNTVSWYQQALGQGPQFIFQYYREEENGRGNFPPRFSGLQFPNYSSELNVNALELDDSALYLCASSLGLAGTDTQYFGPGTRLTVL.

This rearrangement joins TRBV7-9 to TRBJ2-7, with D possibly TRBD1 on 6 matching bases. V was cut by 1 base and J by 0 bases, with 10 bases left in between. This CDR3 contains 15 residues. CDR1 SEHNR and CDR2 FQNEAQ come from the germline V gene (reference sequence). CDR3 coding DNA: TGTGCCAGCAGCTTAGGACAGGCGTTCTCCTACGAGCAGTACTTC. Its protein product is CASSLGQAFSYEQYF.

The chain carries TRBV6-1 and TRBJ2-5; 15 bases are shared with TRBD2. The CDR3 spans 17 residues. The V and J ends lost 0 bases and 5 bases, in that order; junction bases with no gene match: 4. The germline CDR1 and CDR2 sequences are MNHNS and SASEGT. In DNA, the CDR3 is TGTGCCAGCAGTGAAGCGGGTGGACTAGCGGGAGGGGAGACCCAGTACTTC. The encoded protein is CASSEAGGLAGGETQYF.

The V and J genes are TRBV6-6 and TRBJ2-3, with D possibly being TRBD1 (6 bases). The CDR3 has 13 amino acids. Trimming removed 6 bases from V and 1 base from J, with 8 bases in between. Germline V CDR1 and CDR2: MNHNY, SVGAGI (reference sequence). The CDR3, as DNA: TGTGCCAGCAGAGGGGGTGGCACAGATACGCAGTATTTT. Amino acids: CASRGGGTDTQYF.

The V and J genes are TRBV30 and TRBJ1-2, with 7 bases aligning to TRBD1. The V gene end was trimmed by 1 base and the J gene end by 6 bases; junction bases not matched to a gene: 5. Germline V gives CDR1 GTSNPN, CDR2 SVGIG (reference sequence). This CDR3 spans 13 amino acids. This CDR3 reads CAWSGQGRNGYTF. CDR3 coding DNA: TGTGCCTGGAGTGGACAGGGTAGGAATGGCTACACCTTC. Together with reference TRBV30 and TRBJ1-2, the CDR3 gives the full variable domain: SQTIHQWPATLVQPVGSPLSLECTVEGTSNPNLYWYRQAAGRGLQLLFYSVGIGQISSEVPQNLSASRPQDRQFILSSKKLLLSDSGFYLCAWSGQGRNGYTFGSGTRLTVV.

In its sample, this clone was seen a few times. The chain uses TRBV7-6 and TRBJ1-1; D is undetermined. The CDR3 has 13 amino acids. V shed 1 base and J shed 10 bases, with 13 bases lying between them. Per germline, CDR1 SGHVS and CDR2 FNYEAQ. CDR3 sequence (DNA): TGTGCCAGCAGCTTAGGCTTGGAGAGTCGAGCTTTCTTT. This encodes CASSLGLESRAFF.

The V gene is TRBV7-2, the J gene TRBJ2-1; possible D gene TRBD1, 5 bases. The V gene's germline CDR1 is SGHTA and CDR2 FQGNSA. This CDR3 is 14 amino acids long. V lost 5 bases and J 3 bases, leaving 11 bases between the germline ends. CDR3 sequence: CASSETTDYNEQFF. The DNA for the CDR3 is TGTGCCAGCAGCGAAACGACAGACTACAATGAGCAGTTCTTC. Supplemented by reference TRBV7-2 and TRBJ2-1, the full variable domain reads GAGVSQSPSNKVTEKGKDVELRCDPISGHTALYWYRQSLGQGLEFLIYFQGNSAPDKSGLPSDRFSAERTGGSVSTLTIQRTQQEDSAVYLCASSETTDYNEQFFGPGTRLTVL.

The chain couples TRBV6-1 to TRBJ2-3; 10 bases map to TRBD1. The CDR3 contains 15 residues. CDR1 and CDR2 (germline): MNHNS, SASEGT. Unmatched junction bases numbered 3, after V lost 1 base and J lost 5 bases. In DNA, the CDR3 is TGTGCCAGCAGTGAAGGGGACAGGGGAATAGATACGCAGTATTTT. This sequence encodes CASSEGDRGIDTQYF.

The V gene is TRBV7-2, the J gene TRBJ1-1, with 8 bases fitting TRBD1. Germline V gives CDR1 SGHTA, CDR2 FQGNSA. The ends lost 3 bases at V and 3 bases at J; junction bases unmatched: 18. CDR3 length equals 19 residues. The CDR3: CASSFVPAGGGLLDTEAFF. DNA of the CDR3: TGTGCCAGCAGCTTTGTCCCCGCAGGGGGCGGTCTATTGGACACTGAAGCTTTCTTT.

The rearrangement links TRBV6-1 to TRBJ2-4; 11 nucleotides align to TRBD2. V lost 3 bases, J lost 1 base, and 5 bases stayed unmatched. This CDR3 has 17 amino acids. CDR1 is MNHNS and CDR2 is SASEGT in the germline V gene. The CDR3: CASSESTSGAAKNIQYF. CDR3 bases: TGTGCCAGCAGTGAGTCGACTAGCGGGGCGGCCAAAAACATTCAGTACTTC.

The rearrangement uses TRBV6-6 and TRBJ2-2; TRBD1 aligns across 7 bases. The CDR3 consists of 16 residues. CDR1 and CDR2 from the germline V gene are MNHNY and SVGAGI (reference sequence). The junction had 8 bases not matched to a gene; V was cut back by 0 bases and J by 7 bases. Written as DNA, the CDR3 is TGTGCCAGCAGTTACTCGGGACAGACCTATAGCGGGGAGCTGTTTTTT. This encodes CASSYSGQTYSGELFF.

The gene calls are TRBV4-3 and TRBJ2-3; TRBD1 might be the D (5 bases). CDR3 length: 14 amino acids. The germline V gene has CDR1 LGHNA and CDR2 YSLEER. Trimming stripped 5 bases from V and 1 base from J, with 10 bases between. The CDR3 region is CASSAIGGTDTQYF. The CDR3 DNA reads TGCGCCAGCAGCGCCATAGGGGGCACAGATACGCAGTATTTT.

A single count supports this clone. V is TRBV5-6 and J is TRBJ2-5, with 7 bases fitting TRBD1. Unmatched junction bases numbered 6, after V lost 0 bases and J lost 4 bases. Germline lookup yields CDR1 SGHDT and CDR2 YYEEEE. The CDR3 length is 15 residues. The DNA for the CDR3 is TGTGCCAGCAGCTTGGTACCGGGACAGAGAGAGACCCAGTACTTC. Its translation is CASSLVPGQRETQYF.

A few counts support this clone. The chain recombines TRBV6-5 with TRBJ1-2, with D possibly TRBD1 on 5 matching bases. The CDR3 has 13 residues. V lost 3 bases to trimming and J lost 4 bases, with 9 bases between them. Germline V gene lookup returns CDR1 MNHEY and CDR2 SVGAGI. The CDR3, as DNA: TGTGCCAGCAGTTATACGGGGGGCTATGGCTACACCTTC. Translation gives CASSYTGGYGYTF.

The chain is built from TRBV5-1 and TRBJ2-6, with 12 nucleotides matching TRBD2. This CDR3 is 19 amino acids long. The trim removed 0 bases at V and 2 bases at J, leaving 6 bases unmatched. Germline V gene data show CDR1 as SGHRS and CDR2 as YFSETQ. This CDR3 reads CASSLGPTSGSTGANVLTF. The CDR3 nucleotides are TGCGCCAGCAGCTTGGGTCCGACTAGCGGGAGTACTGGGGCCAACGTCCTGACTTTC.

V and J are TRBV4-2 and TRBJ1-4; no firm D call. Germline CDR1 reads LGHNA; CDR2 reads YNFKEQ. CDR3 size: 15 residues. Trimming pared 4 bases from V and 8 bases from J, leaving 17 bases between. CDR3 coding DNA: TGTGCCAGCAGCCCCCGGAGGGAGGTTGGAGAAAAACTGTTTTTT. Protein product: CASSPRREVGEKLFF.

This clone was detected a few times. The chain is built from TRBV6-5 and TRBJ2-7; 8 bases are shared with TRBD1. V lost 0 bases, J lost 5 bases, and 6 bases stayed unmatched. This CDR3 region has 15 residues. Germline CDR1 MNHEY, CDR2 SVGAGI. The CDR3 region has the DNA TGTGCCAGCAGTTACTCGGCCAGGGGGCAGGACGAGCAGTACTTC. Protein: CASSYSARGQDEQYF.

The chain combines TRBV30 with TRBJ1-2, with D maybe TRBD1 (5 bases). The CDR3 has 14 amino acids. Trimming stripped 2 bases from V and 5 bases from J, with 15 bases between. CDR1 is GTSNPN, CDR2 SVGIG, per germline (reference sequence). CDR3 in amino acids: CAWSLPPGEYGYTF. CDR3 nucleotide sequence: TGTGCCTGGAGTCTACCCCCGGGGGAATATGGCTACACCTTC.

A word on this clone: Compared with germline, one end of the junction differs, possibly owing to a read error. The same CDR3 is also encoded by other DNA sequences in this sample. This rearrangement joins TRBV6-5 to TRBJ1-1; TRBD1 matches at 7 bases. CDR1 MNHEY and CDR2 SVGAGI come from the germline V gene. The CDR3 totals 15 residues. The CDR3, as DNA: TGTGCCAGCAGCCCAAACCCAACAGGGGAAACTGAGGCTTTCTTT. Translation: CASSPNPTGETEAFF.

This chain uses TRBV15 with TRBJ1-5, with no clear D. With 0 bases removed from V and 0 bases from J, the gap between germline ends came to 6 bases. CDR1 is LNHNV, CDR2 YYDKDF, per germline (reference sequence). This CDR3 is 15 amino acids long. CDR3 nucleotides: TGTGCCACCAGCAGAGACGGGAGTAGCAATCAGCCCCAGCATTTT. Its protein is CATSRDGSSNQPQHF.

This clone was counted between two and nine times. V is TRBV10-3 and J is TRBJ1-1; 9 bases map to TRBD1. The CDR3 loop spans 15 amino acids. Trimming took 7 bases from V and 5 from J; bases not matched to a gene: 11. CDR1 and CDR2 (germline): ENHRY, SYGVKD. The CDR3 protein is CAITDRGGIGTEAFF. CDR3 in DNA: TGTGCCATCACGGACAGGGGCGGAATCGGGACTGAAGCTTTCTTT.